Given below is one T cell receptor beta chain in context. This CDR3 is 14 amino acids long. Germline CDR1 LNHDA, CDR2 SQIVND (reference sequence). The J segment lost 4 bases and the V segment lost 2 bases, leaving 3 bases of the junction unmatched. As originally analysed: Amplified reference gene primers provided the basis for estimating nucleated cell counts. This table comes from immunoSEQ multiplex PCR, and its TCRdb copy is limited to in-frame clones, with some not included. That table gives V, J and clone size, and the DNA gave D and trimming. The profile covers around 170,000 clones, with roughly nine tenths appearing a single time and approximately 2.1% taken by the ten largest. This sample was included in a study of blood T cell repertoires in COVID-19.

This receptor was identified in a man aged 18 to 35 who had recovered from COVID-19. This sequence joins TRBV19 and TRBJ1-1, with 8 bases fitting TRBD1. Sequenced: peripheral blood. In DNA, the CDR3 is TGTGCCAGTAGTATACAGGGGGCTGGCACTGAAGCTTTCTTT. Protein sequence: CASSIQGAGTEAFF.